This passage covers 27 T cell receptor beta chains from one sample sequenced in a study of early T cells in non-severe SARS-CoV-2 infection. TCRdb re-derived calls from the 5' RACE reads in MiXCR, one entry per CDR3 protein. The sample includes 85,000 to 100,000 distinct CDR3 sequences, around 13% seen only once; the top ten take 2% to 2.5%. The specimen sequenced was whole blood. The receptors derive from an adult who was a healthcare worker with PCR-confirmed SARS-CoV-2 infection or an uninfected control (not recorded which).

This clonotype has ten or more counts. V and J are TRBV5-1 and TRBJ2-3; 9 bases align to TRBD1. Germline V gene lookup returns CDR1 SGHRS and CDR2 YFSETQ. CDR3 length: 16 amino acids. Germline trimming cut 6 bases from V and 6 bases from J; bases unmatched to any gene: 14. CDR3 sequence (DNA): TGCGCCAGCACCTCCGGGCCGGGACAGGGATGGGATACGCAGTATTTT. This codes for CASTSGPGQGWDTQYF. The full variable domain, completed using reference TRBV5-1 and TRBJ2-3, is KAGVTQTPRYLIKTRGQQVTLSCSPISGHRSVSWYQQTPGQGLQFLFEYFSETQRNKGNFPGRFSGRQFSNSRSEMNVSTLELGDSALYLCASTSGPGQGWDTQYFGPGTRLTVL.

The gene calls are TRBV6-2 or TRBV6-3 and TRBJ2-2; TRBD1 matches at 9 bases. The CDR3 is made up of 17 amino acids. The junction had 10 bases not matched to a gene; V was cut back by 1 base and J by 7 bases. Germline V gene sequence: CDR1 MNHEY, CDR2 SVGEGT. The CDR3 region is CASSYWPGTGKDGELFF. The CDR3 nucleotides read TGTGCCAGCAGTTACTGGCCCGGGACAGGGAAGGACGGGGAGCTGTTTTTT.

This clonotype was seen many times. The CDR3 region has the DNA TGTGCCAGCAGTTTTTTGGGTGGTTTTGAAGCTTTCTTT. Translating it yields CASSFLGGFEAFF. The chain joins TRBV28 to TRBJ1-1; D gene unclear. The CDR3 is made up of 13 amino acids. Trimming removed 3 bases at V and 7 bases at J, with 12 bases between. Per the germline V gene, CDR1 is MDHEN and CDR2 is SYDVKM. Drawing the rest from reference TRBV28 and TRBJ1-1, the complete variable domain is DVKVTQSSRYLVKRTGEKVFLECVQDMDHENMFWYRQDPGLGLRLIYFSYDVKMKEKGDIPEGYSVSREKKERFSLILESASTNQTSMYLCASSFLGGFEAFFGQGTRLTVV.

In this sample, this clonotype turned up many times. The genes are TRBV5-1 and TRBJ2-6; possible D gene TRBD1, 5 bases. The V end lost 0 bases, the J end lost 0 bases, and 7 bases lay between the germline ends. The CDR3 covers 16 residues. Looked up from germline, CDR1 is SGHRS and CDR2 is YFSETQ. CDR3 in amino acids: CASSLGGASGANVLTF. Written as DNA, the CDR3 is TGCGCCAGCAGCTTGGGGGGCGCCTCTGGGGCCAACGTCCTGACTTTC. Together with reference TRBV5-1 and TRBJ2-6, the CDR3 gives the full variable domain: KAGVTQTPRYLIKTRGQQVTLSCSPISGHRSVSWYQQTPGQGLQFLFEYFSETQRNKGNFPGRFSGRQFSNSRSEMNVSTLELGDSALYLCASSLGGASGANVLTFGAGSRLTVL.

The chain couples TRBV29-1 to TRBJ2-7; D remains ambiguous. Deletions cut 4 bases from V and 4 bases from J, with 11 bases between. The CDR3 runs 12 residues. Germline CDR1 reads SQVTM; CDR2 reads ANQGSEA. The CDR3 DNA reads TGCAGCGTTGCCTCCCGCCCTTACGAGCAGTACTTC. It translates to CSVASRPYEQYF.

The CDR3 nucleotides are TGTGCCAGCAGTTACTCAACGGACAGCTCCTTAGATACGCAGTATTTT. It is translated as CASSYSTDSSLDTQYF. This chain links TRBV6-5 with TRBJ2-3; D might be TRBD1 (6 bases). This CDR3 has 16 residues. Trimming shortened V by 0 bases and J by 5 bases, and 15 bases separated the two germline ends. Per the germline V gene, CDR1 is MNHEY and CDR2 is SVGAGI.

This clonotype occurred many times. The chain's CDR3 is CASTEAKGVTGANVLTF. The CDR3 coding sequence is TGTGCCAGCACCGAAGCCAAGGGTGTAACTGGGGCCAACGTCCTGACTTTC. The chain employs TRBV11-2 and TRBJ2-6; D ambiguous. The CDR3 sequence is 17 residues long. V was cut by 7 bases and J by 2 bases, with 18 bases left in between. The germline V gene encodes CDR1 SGHAT and CDR2 FQNNGV.

This chain joins TRBV6-1 and TRBJ2-2; D call uncertain. CDR3 size: 13 residues. Per the germline V gene, CDR1 is MNHNS and CDR2 is SASEGT. Trimming cost V 3 bases and J 1 base, with 3 bases left between them. The chain's CDR3 is CASSDRNTGELFF. CDR3 nucleotide sequence: TGTGCCAGCAGTGACAGGAACACCGGGGAGCTGTTTTTT.

In its sample, this clonotype was seen many times. In DNA form, the CDR3 reads TGTGCCAGCAGTCCCTCTAGCGGGGGGAAGAATGAGCAGTTCTTC. It specifies CASSPSSGGKNEQFF. The gene calls are TRBV12-3 or TRBV12-4 and TRBJ2-1, with 11 positions matching TRBD2. The CDR3 is made up of 15 amino acids. V shed 5 bases, J shed 7 bases, and the junction held 7 bases outside the gene matches.

The CDR3 loop reads CASRPLDRVFGYTF. The CDR3 coding sequence is TGTGCCAGCAGGCCCTTAGACAGGGTCTTTGGCTACACCTTC. The chain is built from TRBV6-5 and TRBJ1-2; 7 bases agree with TRBD1. The CDR3 has 14 residues. Germline V CDR1 and CDR2: MNHEY, SVGAGI. J lost 7 bases, V lost 6 bases, and 11 bases had no gene match.

This chain links TRBV28 with TRBJ2-7, with D tentatively TRBD1 (6 bases). V lost 6 bases and J 6 bases, leaving 24 bases between the germline ends. Germline V gives CDR1 MDHEN, CDR2 SYDVKM. The CDR3 runs 16 residues. The CDR3 nucleotides read TGTGCCAGCAGACCATCACCAAATTCGAACAGGGCCGAGCAGTACTTC. Translated: CASRPSPNSNRAEQYF.

This clonotype appeared once. This chain joins TRBV3-1 and TRBJ2-7; maybe TRBD1 (5 bases). The CDR3 covers 14 residues. Germline CDR1 reads LGHDT; CDR2 reads YNNKEL (reference sequence). Between the trimmed V and J ends, which lost 4 bases and 8 bases, there was a span of 18 bases. Here the CDR3 reads CASSRTGHPGQQYF. DNA of the CDR3: TGTGCCAGCAGCCGCACCGGACACCCTGGGCAGCAGTACTTC.

The J gene is TRBJ1-4, the V gene TRBV12-3 or TRBV12-4, with D possibly being TRBD1 (6 bases). The CDR3 runs 15 residues. Trimming removed 5 bases at V and 8 bases at J, with 18 bases between. CDR3 loop: CASSRPDRSREKLFF. The CDR3 bases are TGTGCCAGCAGTCGCCCGGACAGAAGTCGAGAAAAACTGTTTTTT.

V and J are TRBV20-1 and TRBJ2-1; D might be TRBD1 or TRBD2, each matching 5 bases. Trimming left V 2 bases short and J 5 bases short, with 13 bases between. Germline lookup yields CDR1 DFQATT and CDR2 SNEGSKA (reference sequence). CDR3 length: 14 residues. DNA of the CDR3: TGCAGTGCTAGAAACCCGGGACGCAACAATGAGCAGTTCTTC. The encoded protein is CSARNPGRNNEQFF.

The rearrangement joins TRBV6-2 or TRBV6-3 to TRBJ2-7; a weak D match, TRBD1 (5 bases). CDR3 length: 10 residues. The ends were cut back, 4 bases at V and 7 bases at J, with 5 bases in the middle. The germline CDR1 and CDR2 sequences are MNHEY and SVGEGT. CDR3 region: CASSSGEQYF. CDR3 sequence (DNA): TGTGCCAGCAGTTCAGGGGAGCAGTACTTC.

This clonotype was counted a few times. The chain couples TRBV5-1 to TRBJ2-7, with TRBD1 identical over 7 bases. The J segment lost 4 bases and the V segment lost 4 bases, leaving 8 bases of the junction unmatched. CDR3 length: 14 amino acids. Germline V gene data show CDR1 as SGHRS and CDR2 as YFSETQ. In DNA, the CDR3 is TGCGCCAGCAGCGGGGGACAGTTATCTTACGAGCAGTACTTC. Translation: CASSGGQLSYEQYF.

This sequence joins TRBV6-1 and TRBJ2-5; 7 bases map to TRBD2. Germline CDR1 reads MNHNS; CDR2 reads SASEGT. CDR3 length: 13 amino acids. The trim removed 9 bases at V and 2 bases at J, leaving 6 bases unmatched. CDR3 residues: CASARDYQETQYF. CDR3 nucleotide sequence: TGTGCCAGTGCAAGGGACTATCAAGAGACCCAGTACTTC.

The J gene is TRBJ1-4, the V gene TRBV24-1, with a possible D match to TRBD1 (6 bases). V gave up 4 bases and J gave up 8 bases, with 16 bases separating them. This CDR3 has 15 residues. The germline V gene encodes CDR1 KGHDR and CDR2 SFDVKD. The CDR3 region is CATSDATGGGEKLFF. For the CDR3, the DNA is TGTGCCACCAGTGACGCGACAGGTGGAGGGGAAAAACTGTTTTTT.

Only one count was recorded for this clonotype. A much larger clone lies one base from this, so it may be a read error. The chain recombines TRBV20-1 with TRBJ2-7; D perhaps matches TRBD1 (6 bases). Germline-derived CDR1 and CDR2 are DFQATT and SNEGSKA (reference sequence). Trimming took 0 bases from V and 6 from J, leaving 24 bases between them. The CDR3 covers 17 residues. CDR3 residues: CSARETPRYRVPGEQYF. The CDR3 DNA sequence: TGCAGTGCTAGAGAAACCCCCCGGTACAGGGTTCCGGGCGAGCAGTACTTC.

This clonotype turned up a few times. This chain connects TRBV28 to TRBJ2-3; D perhaps matches TRBD1 (6 bases). In germline, CDR1 is MDHEN, CDR2 SYDVKM. This CDR3 has 15 amino acids. With 5 bases removed from V and 5 bases from J, the gap between germline ends came to 17 bases. The CDR3 sequence: CASSPVGDKGDTQYF. The CDR3 DNA is TGTGCCAGCAGTCCAGTTGGGGACAAAGGAGATACGCAGTATTTT.

This clonotype appeared a few times. V is TRBV7-3 and J is TRBJ1-1; perhaps TRBD1 as D (6 bases). This CDR3 has 13 residues. Germline CDR1 reads SGHTA; CDR2 reads FQGTGA. V was cut by 5 bases and J by 3 bases, with 10 bases left in between. The CDR3 DNA reads as TGTGCCAGCAGCAGACAGGTCGACACTGAAGCTTTCTTT. Its translation: CASSRQVDTEAFF.

The V and J genes are TRBV10-3 and TRBJ2-3; possibly TRBD2 for D (5 bases). Trimming shortened V by 0 bases and J by 3 bases, and 10 bases separated the two germline ends. The CDR3 totals 15 residues. CDR1 and CDR2 (germline): ENHRY, SYGVKD. This CDR3 reads CAISESGWETDTQYF. In nucleotides, the CDR3 is TGTGCCATCAGTGAGTCCGGGTGGGAGACAGATACGCAGTATTTT.

In this sample, this clonotype turned up many times. The chain combines TRBV9 with TRBJ1-2; D remains ambiguous. Germline V lookup: CDR1 SGDLS, CDR2 YYNGEE. Between the trimmed V and J ends, which lost 2 bases and 5 bases, there was a span of 7 bases. The CDR3 covers 12 residues. The CDR3 region has the DNA TGTGCCAGCAGCGTGGCAAATTATGGCTACACCTTC. The encoded protein is CASSVANYGYTF.

This clonotype occurred a few times. The chain uses TRBV12-5 and TRBJ2-2; TRBD1 might be the D (6 bases). The CDR3 has 15 amino acids. The ends were cut back, 4 bases at V and 5 bases at J, with 14 bases in the middle. Looked up from germline, CDR1 is LGHNT and CDR2 is FRNRAP. The CDR3 DNA sequence: TGTGCTAGTGGTTCCGTCTTGGGGGCAACCGGGGAGCTGTTTTTT. Its translation is CASGSVLGATGELFF.

This clonotype was picked up a small number of times. The gene calls are TRBV27 and TRBJ2-7; tentative D call: TRBD1 (5 bases). From germline, CDR1 is MNHEY and CDR2 SMNVEV (reference sequence). The CDR3 consists of 14 residues. V gave up 6 bases and J gave up 0 bases, with 12 bases separating them. The CDR3 nucleotides are TGTGCCAGCAGCCCCAGACAGAACTCCTACGAGCAGTACTTC. Its translation: CASSPRQNSYEQYF.

Many counts were recorded for this clonotype. The gene calls are TRBV20-1 and TRBJ1-1, with a tentative D call TRBD1 (5 bases). Trimming pared 6 bases from V and 6 bases from J, leaving 14 bases between. The CDR3 is made up of 12 amino acids. Per the germline V gene, CDR1 is DFQATT and CDR2 is SNEGSKA (reference sequence). The CDR3 sequence is CSAERGLAEAFF. The CDR3 bases are TGCAGTGCGGAGAGGGGACTCGCTGAAGCTTTCTTT.

This chain connects TRBV28 to TRBJ1-5; 9 bases are shared with TRBD1. Per the germline V gene, CDR1 is MDHEN and CDR2 is SYDVKM. The CDR3 sequence is 15 residues long. V gave up 6 bases and J gave up 4 bases; unmatched junction bases: 7. The CDR3 coding sequence is TGTGCCAGCAGGACCGGGACAGGGTTAAATCAGCCCCAGCATTTT. Translation gives CASRTGTGLNQPQHF.